This T cell receptor beta chain derives from a study of technical replicates of blood from several donors. This table comes from immunoSEQ multiplex PCR, and its TCRdb copy is limited to in-frame clones, with some not included. The table records roughly 60,000 clones, around 88% of them present only once. Trimming cost V 3 bases and J 5 bases; bases outside gene matches: 3. The CDR3 spans 14 residues. CDR1 and CDR2 from the germline V gene are SGHTA and FQGNSA. The sequenced material came from PBMCs. The V call is TRBV7-2, the J call TRBJ1-5, with 8 nucleotides matching TRBD1. The receptor was derived from a human donor in good health. Some clones in this sample may be carry-over from other donors' samples. The CDR3 sequence is CASSLDRDYQPQHF. CDR3 sequence (DNA): TGTGCCAGCAGCTTGGACAGGGATTATCAGCCCCAGCATTTT.